The 27 T cell receptor beta chains given below trace back to one sample, sequenced in a study of beta chain features in type 1 diabetes. Study-wide findings and caveats: TCRB CDR3s were moderately but significantly shorter in Type 1 diabetes patients in all four CD4+ subsets.

The sequenced template was cDNA made from the entire isolated RNA. TCRdb's copy holds only in-frame clones and misses some; the assay was immunoSEQ multiplex PCR. The table includes 300,000 to 400,000 clones, 8.5% to 10% detected once. These TCRs' antigens remain unknown. Input material: central memory CD4+ T cells from blood. The receptors originated from a man younger than 40 with type 1 diabetes.

In its sample, this clone was seen many times. The genes are TRBV10-3 and TRBJ1-4, with TRBD1 identical over 9 bases. Germline CDR1 reads ENHRY; CDR2 reads SYGVKD. The CDR3 covers 15 residues. V was clipped by 4 bases and J by 7 bases; unmatched bases: 7. CDR3 amino acids: CAISGTGGRSEKLFF. The CDR3 coding sequence is TGTGCCATCAGTGGAACAGGGGGCCGCAGTGAAAAACTGTTTTTT.

This clone has more than one count but fewer than ten. V gene TRBV6-1 combines with J gene TRBJ2-2, with D perhaps assigned TRBD1 or TRBD2 (5 bases each). Trimming stripped 3 bases from V and 6 bases from J, with 14 bases between. CDR3 length: 15 amino acids. Germline V lookup: CDR1 MNHNS, CDR2 SASEGT. Here the CDR3 DNA reads TGTGCCAGCAGTGACACGGGGCGGTGGGCCGGGGAGCTGTTTTTT. Translated, it gives CASSDTGRWAGELFF.

The chain combines TRBV5-1 with TRBJ2-7; D might be TRBD1 (5 bases). CDR3 size: 14 residues. CDR1 is SGHRS, CDR2 YFSETQ, per germline. The V end lost 1 base, the J end lost 3 bases, and 11 bases lay between the germline ends. The CDR3 region is CASSLSRVDYEQYF. The CDR3, as DNA: TGCGCCAGCAGCTTGAGCAGGGTAGACTACGAGCAGTACTTC.

This clone was seen a handful of times. The V and J genes are TRBV19 and TRBJ2-5, with TRBD2 identical over 8 bases. From germline, CDR1 is LNHDA and CDR2 SQIVND (reference sequence). V dropped 5 bases and J dropped 5; count of bases not matched to a gene: 7. This CDR3 has 14 residues. The CDR3 nucleotides are TGTGCCAGTAGTCCGACCCCGGGAGGGGAGACCCAGTACTTC. This translates into CASSPTPGGETQYF.

This clone was found a few times. The chain recombines TRBV10-3 with TRBJ1-2; TRBD1 is a possible D gene (6 bases). Trimming removed 8 bases from V and 6 bases from J, with 22 bases in between. The CDR3 is made up of 15 amino acids. CDR1 and CDR2 (germline): ENHRY, SYGVKD. The CDR3 DNA reads as TGTGCCATCTACCACGGGCAGGGGCGTTGGGATGGCTACACCTTC. Residues: CAIYHGQGRWDGYTF.

The chain joins TRBV28 to TRBJ2-1, with TRBD2 matching over 10 bases. The V gene's germline CDR1 is MDHEN and CDR2 SYDVKM. With V trimmed by 8 bases and J by 2 bases, 6 bases remained unmatched. The CDR3 runs to 15 residues. The CDR3 DNA sequence: TGTGCCAGCGGGGGGACTAGCGTTCCCTACAATGAGCAGTTCTTC. Amino acid sequence: CASGGTSVPYNEQFF. Using reference TRBV28 and TRBJ2-1 for the parts outside the CDR3, the full variable domain is DVKVTQSSRYLVKRTGEKVFLECVQDMDHENMFWYRQDPGLGLRLIYFSYDVKMKEKGDIPEGYSVSREKKERFSLILESASTNQTSMYLCASGGTSVPYNEQFFGPGTRLTVL.

This rearrangement joins TRBV6-6 to TRBJ1-5, with a possible D match to TRBD1 (5 bases). The CDR3 runs 16 residues. V gave up 4 bases and J gave up 0 bases, with 13 bases separating them. CDR1 is MNHNY and CDR2 is SVGAGI in the germline V gene (reference sequence). The CDR3 protein is CASSSWSGGSNQPQHF. Written as DNA, the CDR3 is TGTGCCAGCAGTTCTTGGAGCGGGGGTAGCAATCAGCCCCAGCATTTT.

The gene calls are TRBV4-2 and TRBJ1-2; D call uncertain. CDR1 LGHNA and CDR2 YNFKEQ come from the germline V gene. This CDR3 comprises 15 residues. V was cut by 4 bases and J by 0 bases, with 12 bases left in between. CDR3 sequence: CASSPDGLTNYGYTF. For the CDR3, the DNA is TGTGCCAGCAGCCCTGACGGACTAACTAACTATGGCTACACCTTC.

This clone has only a few counts. The V call is TRBV9, the J call TRBJ2-5, with D tentatively TRBD2 (5 bases). This CDR3 is built from 12 residues. Trimming cost V 4 bases and J 3 bases, with 7 bases left between them. The germline gives CDR1 SGDLS, CDR2 YYNGEE. CDR3 protein: CASSRTEETQYF. In DNA form, the CDR3 reads TGTGCCAGCAGCAGGACTGAAGAGACCCAGTACTTC.

This clone came up a few times. The J gene is TRBJ2-7, the V gene TRBV28; D is uncertain. Germline V gene lookup returns CDR1 MDHEN and CDR2 SYDVKM. The V end was cut by 7 bases, the J end by 3 bases, with 10 bases between. This CDR3 contains 12 residues. For the CDR3, the DNA is TGTGCCAGCACTTGGGGAAACTACGAGCAGTACTTC. Amino acid sequence: CASTWGNYEQYF.

The chain combines TRBV6-1 with TRBJ1-2; possible D gene TRBD1, 5 bases. The V end was cut by 0 bases, the J end by 7 bases, with 15 bases between. This CDR3 has 15 amino acids. Germline-derived CDR1 and CDR2 are MNHNS and SASEGT. CDR3 sequence reads: CASSEAPGQVGGYTF. In DNA form, the CDR3 reads TGTGCCAGCAGTGAAGCCCCCGGACAAGTGGGTGGCTACACCTTC.

This clone was recorded a few times. V gene TRBV6-6 combines with J gene TRBJ2-2; TRBD2 aligns across 10 bases. The CDR3 is 16 residues long. Germline CDR1 MNHNY, CDR2 SVGAGI (reference sequence). With V trimmed by 6 bases and J by 5 bases, 9 bases remained unmatched. Written as DNA, the CDR3 is TGTGCCAGCAGCCCCGCTAGCGGGAGTTGGACCGGGGAGCTGTTTTTT. It codes for CASSPASGSWTGELFF.

In the case of this clone: A read error may produce the germline difference seen at one junction end. The chain uses TRBV5-4 and TRBJ2-3, with D perhaps TRBD2 (6 bases). The V gene's germline CDR1 is SGHNT and CDR2 YYREEE (reference sequence). The CDR3 is 16 amino acids. The CDR3 DNA is TGCGCCAGCAGCGGCACGAGGAGGGGCAAGACAGATACGCAGTATTTT. This gives the protein CASSGTRRGKTDTQYF.

In its sample, this clone was seen a few times. The chain is built from TRBV27 and TRBJ2-3; D remains unclear. Germline lookup yields CDR1 MNHEY and CDR2 SMNVEV (reference sequence). The CDR3 totals 12 residues. The V end was cut by 4 bases, the J end by 1 base, with 3 bases between. Here the CDR3 reads CASSWGTDTQYF. The CDR3 DNA reads TGTGCCAGCAGTTGGGGCACAGATACGCAGTATTTT.

This clone appeared many times. The chain joins TRBV27 to TRBJ2-2; D remains ambiguous. The germline V gene encodes CDR1 MNHEY and CDR2 SMNVEV (reference sequence). V gave up 4 bases and J gave up 6 bases, with 12 bases separating them. The CDR3 sequence is 14 residues long. This CDR3 reads CASSSGFIPGELFF. In DNA form, the CDR3 reads TGTGCCAGCAGTTCAGGTTTCATTCCCGGGGAGCTGTTTTTT.

This clone has at least ten counts. The chain couples TRBV7-9 to TRBJ2-3; no definite D call. Germline V CDR1 and CDR2: SEHNR, FQNEAQ (reference sequence). The CDR3 spans 11 residues. V lost 8 bases and J lost 4, with 7 bases in between. As DNA, the CDR3 is TGTGCCAGCCAAAACGCAGATACGCAGTATTTT. Encoded protein: CASQNADTQYF.

This clone came up many times. The rearrangement joins TRBV28 to TRBJ2-2; the D gene is possibly TRBD2 (5 bases). Germline V CDR1 and CDR2: MDHEN, SYDVKM. The length of the CDR3 is 17 residues. V was pared by 5 bases and J by 1 base, with 17 bases between. The CDR3 DNA is TGTGCCAGCAGTACCGGACTCAGGACGGTGAACACCGGGGAGCTGTTTTTT. It codes for CASSTGLRTVNTGELFF.

The CDR3 here is CASSLELNTGELFF. DNA of the CDR3: TGTGCCAGCAGCTTAGAACTAAACACCGGGGAGCTGTTTTTT. The chain employs TRBV11-3 and TRBJ2-2, with no clear D. With 0 bases removed from V and 2 bases from J, the gap between germline ends came to 4 bases. The CDR3 runs 14 residues. In germline, CDR1 is SGHNT, CDR2 YENEEA.

This clone has more than one count but fewer than ten. This sequence joins TRBV5-5 and TRBJ2-2, with D perhaps matching TRBD1 or TRBD2 (5 bases each). Trimming cost V 1 base and J 2 bases, with 9 bases left between them. This CDR3 has 15 amino acids. Germline-derived CDR1 and CDR2 are SGHKS and YYEKEE (reference sequence). The CDR3 region is CASSLSGTNTGELFF. The CDR3 DNA reads TGTGCCAGCAGCTTGTCTGGGACCAACACCGGGGAGCTGTTTTTT. Full variable domain (missing parts from reference TRBV5-5 and TRBJ2-2): DAGVTQSPTHLIKTRGQQVTLRCSPISGHKSVSWYQQVLGQGPQFIFQYYEKEERGRGNFPDRFSARQFPNYSSELNVNALLLGDSALYLCASSLSGTNTGELFFGEGSRLTVL.

This clone was picked up many times. The chain has TRBV20-1 and TRBJ1-2; D unclear. The V gene lost 3 bases and the J gene lost 8 bases, with 7 bases spanning the gap. Germline CDR1 and CDR2: DFQATT and SNEGSKA (reference sequence). The length of the CDR3 is 10 residues. Here the CDR3 reads CSARLEGYTF. The CDR3, as DNA: TGCAGTGCTAGGTTGGAGGGCTACACCTTC.

The chain uses TRBV7-3 and TRBJ2-5; D might be TRBD2 (5 bases). This CDR3 is built from 14 residues. V dropped 3 bases and J dropped 3 bases, with 11 bases sitting between them. Germline V gives CDR1 SGHTA, CDR2 FQGTGA. The CDR3 region is CASSFAGKKETQYF. CDR3 bases: TGTGCCAGCAGCTTTGCCGGGAAAAAAGAGACCCAGTACTTC.

This clone showed up just a few times. The J gene is TRBJ2-3, the V gene TRBV10-3; TRBD2 aligns across 11 bases. Germline values: CDR1 ENHRY, CDR2 SYGVKD. Germline trimming cut 3 bases from V and 0 bases from J; bases unmatched to any gene: 2. The CDR3 runs to 16 residues. The CDR3 reads CAISEGTSGSTDTQYF. The CDR3, as DNA: TGTGCCATCAGTGAAGGGACTAGCGGTAGCACAGATACGCAGTATTTT.

The chain recombines TRBV5-5 with TRBJ1-2; D perhaps matches TRBD1 (6 bases). V was pared by 0 bases and J by 11 bases, with 14 bases between. The CDR3 runs 13 residues. From germline, CDR1 is SGHKS and CDR2 YYEKEE (reference sequence). CDR3 sequence reads: CASSLVGTGHYTF. DNA of the CDR3: TGTGCCAGCAGCTTGGTCGGGACGGGACATTACACCTTC.

This rearrangement joins TRBV25-1 to TRBJ2-5, with TRBD1 matching 10 bases. This CDR3 comprises 16 residues. V was clipped by 2 bases and J by 5 bases; unmatched bases: 8. The germline CDR1 and CDR2 sequences are MGHDK and SYGVNS. The DNA of the CDR3 is TGTGCCAGCAGTGAACACGGGACAGGGGATTCGGAGACCCAGTACTTC. Amino acids: CASSEHGTGDSETQYF. Drawing the rest from reference TRBV25-1 and TRBJ2-5, the complete variable domain is EADIYQTPRYLVIGTGKKITLECSQTMGHDKMYWYQQDPGMELHLIHYSYGVNSTEKGDLSSESTVSRIRTEHFPLTLESARPSHTSQYLCASSEHGTGDSETQYFGPGTRLLVL.

This clone has only a few counts. CDR3 nucleotides: TGTGCCAGCAGCGTAGGACGGGGTACCTACAATGAGCAGTTCTTC. Its translation is CASSVGRGTYNEQFF. V and J are TRBV7-8 and TRBJ2-1; D may be TRBD2 (5 bases). In germline, CDR1 is SGHVS, CDR2 FQNEAQ. Trimming took off 5 bases at V and 2 bases at J, with 13 bases between the two ends. This CDR3 has 15 amino acids.

The chain has TRBV7-9 and TRBJ2-2; the match to TRBD2 covers 11 bases. Losses at the gene ends were 2 bases for V and 0 bases for J; bases not matched to a gene: 2. The CDR3 consists of 17 residues. Germline V gene sequence: CDR1 SEHNR, CDR2 FQNEAQ (reference sequence). CDR3 in DNA: TGTGCCAGCAGCTTAAGGGGACTAGCGGCGAACACCGGGGAGCTGTTTTTT. It is translated as CASSLRGLAANTGELFF.

This clone occurred a few times. V and J are TRBV30 and TRBJ2-5, with a possible D match to TRBD1 (5 bases). V dropped 2 bases and J dropped 4 bases, with 14 bases sitting between them. The CDR3 runs to 14 residues. Germline V gene data show CDR1 as GTSNPN and CDR2 as SVGIG (reference sequence). The CDR3 DNA is TGTGCCTGGAGTAAAGGGGATACAGGAGAGACCCAGTACTTC. It specifies CAWSKGDTGETQYF.